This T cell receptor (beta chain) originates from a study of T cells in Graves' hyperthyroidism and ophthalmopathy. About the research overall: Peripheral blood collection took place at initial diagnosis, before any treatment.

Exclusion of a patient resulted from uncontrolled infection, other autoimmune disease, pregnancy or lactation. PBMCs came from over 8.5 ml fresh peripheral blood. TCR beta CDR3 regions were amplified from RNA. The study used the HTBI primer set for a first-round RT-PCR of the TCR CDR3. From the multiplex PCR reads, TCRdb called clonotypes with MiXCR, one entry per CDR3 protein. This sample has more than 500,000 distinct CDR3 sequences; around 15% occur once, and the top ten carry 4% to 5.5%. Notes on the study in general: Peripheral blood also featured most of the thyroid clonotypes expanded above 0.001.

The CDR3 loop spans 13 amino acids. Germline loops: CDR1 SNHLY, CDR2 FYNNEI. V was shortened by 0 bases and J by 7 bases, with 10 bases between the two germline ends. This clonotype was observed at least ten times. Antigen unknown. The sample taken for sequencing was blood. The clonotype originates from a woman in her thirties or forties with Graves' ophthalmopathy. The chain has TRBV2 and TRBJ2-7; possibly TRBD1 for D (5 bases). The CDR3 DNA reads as TGTGCCAGCAGTGAAGCCAGGGTCCGGGAGCAGTACTTC. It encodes CASSEARVREQYF.